What follows is one T cell receptor (beta chain) and its context. It lacks a known antigen. One base away there is no much larger clone; base qualities are not given. Trimming costs V 4 bases and J 8 bases, and their ends lie 15 bases apart. Spanning cysteine to phenylalanine, the CDR3 consists of 14 amino acids. The kept DNA is CDR3 alone, 42 bases in frame from the first base. The germline V gene (reference sequence) specifies SGHNT as CDR1 and YYREEE as CDR2. The entire isolated RNA was reverse transcribed using the High Capacity cDNA Reverse Transcription Kit, and thus expressed TCRB transcripts were sequenced. Naive, central memory and regulatory T cell samples underwent deep immunoSEQ sequencing, averaging around 4 million total reads per sample. Sorted cells were lysed in RLT buffer and RNA was extracted with DNase-treated RNeasy Micro or Mini kits, depending on cell number. Each cell subset was processed on its own to prevent cross-contamination, while patient and healthy donor samples were processed together. TCRB sequences were amplified from cDNA with the immunoSEQ multiplex PCR, producing 87-bp fragments spanning the CDR3 region. Sequencing of the amplicons was done on the Illumina HiSeq platform. As for how the authors treated the data: Synthetic template baselines were used to correct PCR bias computationally, reads within Hamming distance 2 were collapsed together, and singletons that could not be merged were discarded. Reads were aligned against IMGT to assign V, D and J genes, CDR3 length and insertions or deletions at six rearrangement sites. Clonotype counts were normalized to sorted cell number within each subset before computing true diversity and Gini coefficients with the tcR R package. The overlap coefficient, calculated on TCRB nucleotide sequences, was used to quantify repertoire sharing. The table comes from immuneACCESS by way of TCRdb, which keeps in-frame sequences with V and J called. Part of the clones is missing from these tables; in studies checked, under half for an unresolved V gene and the rest for unknown reasons. For V, J and clone size, that table is used; D and trimming come from the DNA. The sample contains several thousand clones, over 70% of them found a single time. The ten largest clones take up 2% to 2.5% of the sample.

The record originates from a study of beta chain features in type 1 diabetes (dated by TCRdb to about 2018). About the study as a whole: No differences in mean age, gender distribution, total cell number or subset yield were found between patients and healthy donors. Across all samples, approximately 98,000,000 sorted cells were examined, and cell number per subset correlated strongly with RNA yield. The study compared the TCRB repertoires of sorted circulating CD4+ T cell subsets in recently diagnosed type 1 diabetes patients with those in matched healthy donors. Naive and central memory subsets were obtained from all 30 or so donors, but regulatory and stem cell-like memory subsets were isolated from only 8 patients and roughly eight healthy donors.

The study at large found these results: Because cDNA was sequenced instead of genomic DNA, activated cells with high expression could be over-represented, although the groups did not differ in activation or CD3 levels. Type 1 diabetes patients showed a moderate but significant shortening of TCRB CDR3 length in all four CD4+ subsets. Naive, central memory and regulatory TCRB repertoires appeared to be more similar among patients than among healthy donors. Fewer insertions and more nucleotide deletions at VDJ recombination sites were observed in patients with type 1 diabetes, implying thymic rearrangement abnormalities. Because the HLA sub-analyses included only small numbers of individuals, any influence of HLA type on TCRB rearrangement was left unresolved. PCR might favor shorter templates, but patient and control samples were amplified and corrected together, so any skew would affect both groups equally.

Each donor gave one peripheral blood draw, averaging approximately 120 mL, which was collected into heparinised tubes. A BD FACSAria II and a panel including CD45RO, CCR7, CD25, CD127, CD95 and CD27 were used to sort naive, central memory, regulatory and stem cell-like memory CD4+ T cells. Every sorted population had a purity above 95%. PBMCs were separated immediately by Lymphoprep density gradient centrifugation and were stained directly, without being cultured. So that batch effects would be minimized, each experiment stained and sorted samples in pairs, pairing one healthy donor with one patient.

Sequencing was performed on Tregs from blood. The sample's cell subset or site label is to be understood as: regulatory CD4+ T cells. The receptor was derived from a man aged 18 to 29 in good health. Here the chain combines TRBV5-4 and TRBJ1-4; the D segment cannot be called with confidence. CDR3 region: CASSPQSSGEKLFF. The DNA sequence reads TGTGCCAGCAGCCCCCAATCCTCAGGAGAAAAACTGTTTTTT.